This T cell receptor beta chain derives from a study of beta chain features in type 1 diabetes. Study findings and constraints: Sampled from patients, naive, central memory and Treg TCRB repertoires appeared more similar than those sampled from healthy donors.

Remarks on this clone: Antigen: not known.

The investigators reverse transcribed all of the isolated RNA, so they sequenced expressed TCRB transcripts. The repertoire was sequenced with immunoSEQ multiplex PCR; TCRdb's copy has only in-frame clones and lacks some. Of under 90,000 clones in the sample, roughly 31% were seen once. Germline-derived CDR1 and CDR2 are SGHDN and FVKESK. V was pared by 3 bases and J by 2 bases, with 6 bases of the junction left unmatched. The CDR3 totals 17 residues. The sequenced sample was stem cell memory CD4+ T cells from blood. The TCR sequence derives from a woman under 30 in good health. The chain recombines TRBV14 with TRBJ2-5; 13 bases line up with TRBD2. The CDR3, as DNA: TGTGCCAGCAGCCAGGGACTAGCGGGGAGTTTGCAAGAGACCCAGTACTTC. Translation: CASSQGLAGSLQETQYF.